The T cell receptor (beta chain) under discussion was sequenced for a study of blood T cell repertoires in COVID-19. The overall study: Acute-phase and convalescent COVID-19 samples originated in the United States, Italy and Spain. Sources were T cells, B-cell-depleted T cells, or PBMCs; the material itself was cDNA or gDNA.

Per the authors' pipeline: Nucleated cell number was recorded as an estimate derived from reference gene primer amplification. Only in-frame clones appear in the TCRdb table, and some are missing; sequencing was by immunoSEQ multiplex PCR. V, J and clone size derive from that table, while D and trimming were established from the DNA sequence. The sample carries 60,000 to 90,000 clones, 84% recorded once. V was cut by 1 base and J by 8 bases, with 12 bases left in between. CDR3 size: 14 residues. Germline V gives CDR1 LNHDA, CDR2 SQIVND (reference sequence). The chain is built from TRBV19 and TRBJ1-5; D is possibly TRBD1 (5 bases). This TCR came from a man aged 45-65 years with acute or convalescent COVID-19. The sample taken for sequencing was peripheral blood. In nucleotides, the CDR3 is TGTGCCAGTAGTATAGGACAGAGCTTTAAGCCCCAGCATTTT. It is translated as CASSIGQSFKPQHF.